This TCR beta chain derives from a study of cytomegalovirus exposure and HLA in healthy donors (dated by TCRdb to the late 2010s). General notes on the study: An earlier analysis of more than 550 of the donors reported approximately 300 Gb of sequence data and about 120 million unique TCR beta sequences obtained from 150 million to 200 million T cells. An early release that covered some 630 HLA-typed donors contained about 290 gigabases of sequencing data and about 84 million unique TCR sequences. Typing coverage differed by locus: A, B, C, DRB1 and DQB1 were typed in roughly 620-640 donors, DQA1 in about 510, DPA1 in around 600, and DPB1 in 450 to 490. The study aimed to test whether cataloging public T cell receptors could reveal signatures of past pathogen exposure. The study profiled the T cell repertoires of about 720 subjects by immunosequencing and related them to cytomegalovirus serostatus. In a later analysis, previously published TCR beta repertoires from 666 donors were re-analyzed and high-resolution HLA genotyping was added so that TCR occurrence patterns could be studied. Donor age, sex, ethnicity and CMV serostatus were compiled alongside the repertoire data. All discovery cohort repertoires had been generated using a single sequencing platform. A separate validation cohort of roughly 130 different subjects was used in addition to the roughly 700-subject first cohort. Of the 350 to 450 genotyped donors, 65% to 90% fell in the genetic ancestry cluster associated with self-reported Caucasian donors. Across approximately 400 genotyped donors of the cohort, an average of about 240,000 unique TCR beta nucleotide sequences per donor were sequenced, and 15% to 20% of those sequences were non-productive. Genome-wide SNP genotypes for about 65% of the 666 donors were used in a later genetic analysis, which treated that subset as a discovery cohort. Because of strong linkage in the cohort, a few DR-DQ haplotypes were treated as single units for association and clustering. Both class I and class II loci were covered by HLA typing, at four-digit resolution. Rather than using new phenotypic data, the later analysis identified candidate immune exposures from TCR beta sequences and from how often those sequences occurred across donors. High-throughput TCR immunosequencing, statistical association of individual TCRs with disease status, and machine learning were combined to predict cytomegalovirus infection status. An earlier analysis of nearly 600 of the donors applied high-throughput TCR beta sequencing to assess whether each TCR beta V gene segment acted as functional or pseudogenic. The study at large found these results: Roughly uniform sequencing depth across donors was assumed in presence/absence analyses, although this assumption may not hold. A further reported finding was that TCR beta sequences accurately predicted the HLA-A and HLA-B alleles for most subjects in the first cohort. In a later analysis, several top co-occurrence clusters were reported to appear linked to parvovirus B19, influenza, CMV and Epstein-Barr virus. The earlier analysis of 587 of the donors excluded 15 to 20 rarely observed V segments, including chromosome 9 orphons, because counts were too low. In a later analysis, around 15,000 TCR beta sequences were associated with specific HLA alleles at a false discovery rate of 0.05. In a later analysis, most CMV-associated TCR beta chains were found to appear HLA-restricted, with HLA associations seemingly driven largely by CMV exposure. The study listed around 160 TCR beta chains as associated with cytomegalovirus. Linkage disequilibrium might explain the correlated functional status among segregating V segments, but an unknown experimental factor could not be excluded. In a later analysis, the rate of TCR association differed among HLA loci, with DRB1 alleles having the most associated TCRs and HLA-C alleles having the fewest. It was suggested by the authors that the approach could potentially be generalized to other disease states and immunological phenotypes. In a later genetic analysis, fewer N-insertions in productive TCRs were reported among donors in an Asian-associated ancestry cluster than the roughly 640-donor mean. A later genetic analysis associated a missense DCLRE1C variant with V-gene and J-gene trimming of TCR beta chains, and an independent cohort replicated the association. Because HLA typing was unavailable for some donors at each locus, only the typed subset was used in association tests. When HLA alleles, especially DR and DQ, strongly co-occurred, attributing TCR associations to individual alleles was difficult. In an earlier analysis of around 600 of the donors, most TCR beta V segments were observed in productive rearrangements about 90% or about 30% of the time, broadly matching IMGT annotations. A cluster of highly shared sequence variants was judged likely to be a technical artifact of the sequencing pipeline. Cytomegalovirus status was reported to be diagnosed by the classifier with high specificity and sensitivity in both the original and validation cohorts. Compared with equally common non-associated chains, HLA-associated TCR beta chains in a later analysis were more clonally expanded and had lower generation probabilities. In vitro tests confirmed that a few of the cytomegalovirus-associated TCR beta chains recognize cytomegalovirus antigens. CMV serostatus was the only immune exposure information available for the cohort. Only TCR beta chains were sequenced in this cohort, and the absence of alpha or paired-chain data limited detectable features. Because the 87-base-pair reads could not distinguish some IMGT-functional V segments, including TRBV6-2 and TRBV6-3, those segments were excluded. Most TCR sequences were seen in very few donors, while some public TCRs were found in many individuals.

Libraries came from the immunoSEQ multiplex PCR assay. For the multiplex PCR, a mixture combining 60 forward primers for TCR Vbeta segments and 13 reverse primers for TCR Jbeta segments was used. The CDR3 region of rearranged TCR beta genes was amplified from genomic DNA by a multiplex PCR assay. The Illumina HiSeq System was used to sequence the amplified TCR beta libraries as 87-base-pair reads. The published analysis was carried out like this. A later analysis counted around 72 million unique TCR beta chains across the roughly 700 repertoires, and some 11 million of these chains were shared by at least two donors. Raw reads were error-corrected and collapsed into unique sequences by a nearest-neighbor algorithm in which closely related sequences were merged to remove PCR and sequencing errors. CDR3 sequences were aligned to IMGT reference sequences to assign V, D and J gene segments. For a sequence to be retained, at least a six-nucleotide match to both a V gene segment and a J gene segment was required. A rearrangement was called productive if the CDR3 had no stop codons and remained in frame with V and J, and every other rearrangement was called non-productive. Following IMGT convention, CDR3 was defined as the stretch from the second conserved V-encoded cysteine up to the conserved J-encoded phenylalanine. In an earlier analysis of 500 to 650 of the donors, sequences lacking an unambiguous match to a single V gene segment were excluded. In an earlier analysis of around 590 of the donors, a V segment was called functional when productive rearrangements were above 56.7%, and segregating when the standard deviation between donors exceeded 5%. A statistical classification framework was developed to diagnose cytomegalovirus status using the catalog of TCR beta chain sequences. A later analysis assigned V and J genes by comparing TCR nucleotide sequences with IMGT/GENE-DB human TR gene sequences. In a later analysis, CDR3 sequences and most-parsimonious VDJ recombination scenarios were assigned using the TCRdist pipeline. In a later analysis, each TCR beta chain was defined by its CDR3 amino acid sequence together with its V-gene family, and reads lacking a unique V-gene family were excluded. As a way to deal with suspected cross-contamination and a sequencing artifact, a later analysis dropped hundreds of nucleotide sequences that were highly shared and had low generation probability. In a later analysis, a clonal expansion index was calculated for each public chain from normalized within-repertoire ranks of inferred template counts. In a later analysis, generation probabilities were computed with a VDJ recombination model fitted to out-of-frame rearrangements, and the resulting probabilities were checked against IGoR. Hypergeometric tests were used in a later analysis to score TCR-TCR, TCR-HLA and TCR-CMV co-occurrence, with a repertoire-size bias correction applied to the TCR pairs. In a later analysis, false discovery rates were estimated by permuting HLA or CMV assignments 20 times. In a later analysis, co-occurring TCRs were grouped using DBSCAN, and TCRdist sequence similarity was added for clustering within HLA-allele-positive subsets. Repertoires with fewer than 30,000 or more than 120,000 public chains, plus five repertoires with anomalous nucleotide sharing, were excluded from co-occurrence clustering. Held by TCRdb, this immuneACCESS table contains in-frame sequences only and omits some clones. Under half of the omission traces to an unresolved V gene where checked; the cause of the rest is unknown. Clone size and the V and J calls come from that table; the DNA yielded D and trimming. The sample table contains some 98,000 clones; only one count was recorded for about 81% of them. Jointly, the top ten make up roughly 1.4% of the sample.

From its cysteine to its phenylalanine, the CDR3 spans 12 amino acids. Of the read, only the CDR3 DNA is kept; its 36 bases are in frame from base 1. V is shortened by 5 bases, J by 8 bases, and the region joining them spans 12 bases. For CDR1 and CDR2, the germline V gene lists SGHTA and FQGTGA. The count of this clone is one. Its antigen is not yet known. No clone much larger than this one lies a single base away; base qualities are absent. The cohort was made up of 500 to 800 healthy bone marrow donors. All cohort members were sampled while nominally healthy, although unrecorded immune exposures were likely present. The donor was CMV seronegative and belonged to the group of 380 or so seronegative cohort members. A peripheral blood sample was collected from each donor, and TCR beta sequencing was performed on peripheral blood mononuclear cells. The Qiagen DNeasy Blood Extraction Kit was used to extract genomic DNA from the blood cell samples.

Sequencing used PBMCs. This sequence uses TRBV7-3 and TRBJ1-1; the D gene is perhaps TRBD1, from 5 matching bases. The TCR originated in a man in his forties in good health and CMV-seronegative. The DNA sequence is as follows: TGTGCCAGCAGCACATCCGGGGGGGAAGCTTTCTTT. Its product reads: CASSTSGGEAFF.